This passage covers 32 T cell receptor beta chains from one sample sequenced in a study of tumor-infiltrating lymphocytes in localized non-small cell lung cancer (dated by TCRdb to the early 2020s). Library preparation was by the immunoSEQ multiplex PCR assay. Imported from immuneACCESS, the table was reduced by TCRdb to in-frame sequences with V and J called. These copies leave out some clones; in studies compared against another copy, an unresolved V gene accounts for under half, and the cause of the remainder is not known. The sample table contains about 15,000 clones; only one count was recorded for around 79% of them. The ten largest make up about 6.4% of the sample. Sequenced: lung tumor tissue. The receptors were gathered from a human donor with non-small cell lung cancer.

The chain couples TRBV11-1 to TRBJ2-7; D is perhaps TRBD1 (6 bases). Between the trimmed V and J ends, which lost 5 bases and 13 bases, there was a span of 21 bases. This CDR3 comprises 13 residues. Germline CDR1 SGHAT, CDR2 FQDESV (reference sequence). The CDR3 region is CASSRLQQGGLYF. CDR3 DNA: TGTGCCAGCAGCCGACTGCAACAGGGCGGTTTATACTTC.

The chain recombines TRBV11-2 with TRBJ2-2, with TRBD1 identical over 9 bases. Trimming removed 2 bases from V and 6 bases from J; junction bases left unmatched: 10. The CDR3 sequence is 17 residues long. Germline V lookup: CDR1 SGHAT, CDR2 FQNNGV. The CDR3 nucleotides read TGTGCCAGCAGCTTATTAACCCCGGGACAGGGAGCCGGGGAGCTGTTTTTT. Its protein is CASSLLTPGQGAGELFF.

This clone was counted between two and nine times. This sequence joins TRBV7-2 and TRBJ2-7, with 7 nucleotides matching TRBD2. V dropped 3 bases and J dropped 2; count of bases not matched to a gene: 7. The CDR3 extends over 15 amino acids. The germline gives CDR1 SGHTA, CDR2 FQGNSA. This CDR3 is CASSLSGGYTYEQYF. CDR3 nucleotides: TGTGCCAGCAGCTTGTCGGGAGGTTACACCTACGAGCAGTACTTC.

CDR3 sequence (DNA): TGTGCCAGCAGCCTGGATAGCGGGAGCACAGATACGCAGTATTTT. Translating gives CASSLDSGSTDTQYF. The rearrangement links TRBV5-4 to TRBJ2-3; the match to TRBD2 covers 7 bases. CDR3 size: 15 residues. Trimming cost V 4 bases and J 0 bases; bases outside gene matches: 5. From germline, CDR1 is SGHNT and CDR2 YYREEE (reference sequence).

The chain employs TRBV6-5 and TRBJ1-3; D is unresolved. V was pared by 8 bases and J by 1 base, with 15 bases between. Germline V gene lookup returns CDR1 MNHEY and CDR2 SVGAGI. CDR3 length: 15 amino acids. This chain's CDR3 is CASGARAPSGNTIYF. The CDR3 DNA reads as TGTGCCAGCGGTGCTAGGGCCCCGTCTGGAAACACCATATATTTT.

The V and J genes are TRBV6-5 and TRBJ2-7, with D perhaps being TRBD1 or TRBD2 (5 bases each). This CDR3 has 14 amino acids. From germline, CDR1 is MNHEY and CDR2 SVGAGI. V was trimmed by 10 bases and J by 0 bases, leaving 16 bases between them. This CDR3 reads CATGASMASYEQYF. The CDR3 DNA reads as TGTGCCACCGGGGCTTCCATGGCCTCCTACGAGCAGTACTTC.

The chain links TRBV4-1 to TRBJ1-1, with D hard to call. CDR3 length equals 15 residues. The germline V and J ends were trimmed by 1 base and 4 bases, with 13 bases remaining between them. The V gene's germline CDR1 is MGHRA and CDR2 YSYEKL. DNA of the CDR3: TGCGCCAGCAGCCAAGGCCTCGGGAGGGCCACTGAAGCTTTCTTT. Translated, it gives CASSQGLGRATEAFF.

CDR3 loop: CASSPGSAQYF. The CDR3 coding sequence is TGTGCCAGCAGCCCCGGATCGGCCCAGTACTTC. The gene calls are TRBV2 and TRBJ2-5; no definite D call. From germline, CDR1 is SNHLY and CDR2 FYNNEI. Trimming left V 6 bases short and J 9 bases short, with 11 bases between. The CDR3 consists of 11 residues.

The chain carries TRBV11-2 and TRBJ2-2, with TRBD2 as a possible D gene (5 bases). CDR3 length: 15 residues. The V gene's germline CDR1 is SGHAT and CDR2 FQNNGV. V lost 1 base and J lost 6, with 12 bases in between. CDR3 loop: CASSLGSGYPGELFF. As DNA, the CDR3 is TGTGCCAGCAGCTTAGGGTCGGGGTATCCCGGGGAGCTGTTTTTT.

The V and J genes are TRBV5-1 and TRBJ2-5; a possible D gene is TRBD2 (6 bases). Trimming cost V 4 bases and J 3 bases, with 13 bases left between them. Looked up from germline, CDR1 is SGHRS and CDR2 is YFSETQ. CDR3 length: 14 residues. Here the CDR3 reads CASSTGRREETQYF. In DNA form, the CDR3 reads TGCGCCAGCAGCACTGGGAGGAGGGAAGAGACCCAGTACTTC. Together with reference TRBV5-1 and TRBJ2-5, the CDR3 gives the full variable domain: KAGVTQTPRYLIKTRGQQVTLSCSPISGHRSVSWYQQTPGQGLQFLFEYFSETQRNKGNFPGRFSGRQFSNSRSEMNVSTLELGDSALYLCASSTGRREETQYFGPGTRLLVL.

This rearrangement joins TRBV7-9 to TRBJ2-5; 7 nucleotides align to TRBD1. CDR3 length: 14 residues. Looked up from germline, CDR1 is SEHNR and CDR2 is FQNEAQ (reference sequence). Losses at the gene ends were 5 bases for V and 3 bases for J; bases not matched to a gene: 6. The CDR3 nucleotides read TGTGCCAGCAGCGGAGGACAGGTTAAAGAGACCCAGTACTTC. This encodes CASSGGQVKETQYF.

This clone was observed once. The V call is TRBV9, the J call TRBJ2-2, with 7 bases matching TRBD1. Trimming at V came to 4 bases and at J to 5 bases, leaving 11 bases not matched to a gene. This CDR3 has 16 amino acids. Per germline, CDR1 SGDLS and CDR2 YYNGEE. The CDR3 DNA reads as TGTGCCAGCAGCCCTAGAGACAGGGTGGAAACCGGGGAGCTGTTTTTT. Translated: CASSPRDRVETGELFF.

The chain combines TRBV25-1 with TRBJ2-3; D remains ambiguous. With 2 bases removed from V and 2 bases from J, the gap between germline ends came to 8 bases. CDR3 size: 14 residues. CDR1 and CDR2 (germline): MGHDK, SYGVNS. The CDR3: CASSELEITDTQYF. CDR3 sequence (DNA): TGTGCCAGCAGTGAACTCGAAATCACAGATACGCAGTATTTT. Complete variable domain (other parts from reference TRBV25-1 and TRBJ2-3): EADIYQTPRYLVIGTGKKITLECSQTMGHDKMYWYQQDPGMELHLIHYSYGVNSTEKGDLSSESTVSRIRTEHFPLTLESARPSHTSQYLCASSELEITDTQYFGPGTRLTVL.

This sequence joins TRBV4-1 and TRBJ2-2; D is undetermined. The ends were cut back, 0 bases at V and 2 bases at J, with 13 bases in the middle. The germline V gene encodes CDR1 MGHRA and CDR2 YSYEKL. The CDR3 runs to 17 residues. The CDR3 loop is CASSQDLRRRNTGELFF. CDR3 in DNA: TGCGCCAGCAGCCAAGATTTGCGGCGCCGAAACACCGGGGAGCTGTTTTTT.

V usage is TRBV27 and J usage is TRBJ2-7, with D possibly being TRBD1 (6 bases). Germline values: CDR1 MNHEY, CDR2 SMNVEV (reference sequence). The CDR3 is made up of 12 amino acids. Trimming removed 2 bases from V and 7 bases from J, with 9 bases in between. The CDR3 region is CASSLLRGEQYF. CDR3 bases: TGTGCCAGCAGTTTACTCAGGGGAGAGCAGTACTTC.

The chain employs TRBV2 and TRBJ2-2; 9 bases map to TRBD2. Germline CDR1 is SNHLY and CDR2 is FYNNEI. V gave up 6 bases and J gave up 6 bases; unmatched junction bases: 2. CDR3 length: 13 residues. The CDR3 sequence: CASRRGGPGELFF. Here the CDR3 DNA reads TGTGCCAGCAGGCGGGGGGGCCCCGGGGAGCTGTTTTTT.

The J gene is TRBJ2-3, the V gene TRBV5-1; D possibly corresponds to TRBD1 (6 bases). Per germline, CDR1 SGHRS and CDR2 YFSETQ. The CDR3 is 16 residues long. V gave up 3 bases and J gave up 2 bases, with 16 bases separating them. CDR3 in DNA: TGCGCCAGCAGCTCACAGGGAAGGGCCGACACAGATACGCAGTATTTT. The encoded protein is CASSSQGRADTDTQYF.

The chain joins TRBV30 to TRBJ1-5; no reliable D call. Germline CDR1 GTSNPN, CDR2 SVGIG (reference sequence). Trimming shortened V by 3 bases and J by 3 bases, and 6 bases separated the two germline ends. The CDR3 runs 12 residues. The CDR3: CAWRGANQPQHF. The CDR3 bases are TGTGCCTGGAGAGGAGCCAATCAGCCCCAGCATTTT. The full variable domain, in which reference TRBV30 and TRBJ1-5 provide the parts outside the CDR3, is SQTIHQWPATLVQPVGSPLSLECTVEGTSNPNLYWYRQAAGRGLQLLFYSVGIGQISSEVPQNLSASRPQDRQFILSSKKLLLSDSGFYLCAWRGANQPQHFGDGTRLSIL.

This chain joins TRBV2 and TRBJ2-3; possible D gene TRBD2, 6 bases. Germline CDR1 and CDR2: SNHLY and FYNNEI. CDR3 size: 15 residues. Trimming pared 6 bases from V and 1 base from J, leaving 14 bases between. As DNA, the CDR3 is TGTGCCAGCAGCGCGGGACGCCGAGGCACAGATACGCAGTATTTT. Its translation is CASSAGRRGTDTQYF.

The CDR3 protein is CASSYNREGREQYF. CDR3 DNA sequence: TGTGCCAGCAGTTACAACAGGGAGGGCCGCGAGCAGTACTTC. V and J are TRBV6-5 and TRBJ2-7; the D gene is possibly TRBD2 (7 bases). The length of the CDR3 is 14 residues. The germline V and J ends were trimmed by 2 bases and 6 bases, with 14 bases remaining between them. From germline, CDR1 is MNHEY and CDR2 SVGAGI.

The chain is built from TRBV30 and TRBJ2-1, with unresolved D. With 3 bases removed from V and 5 bases from J, the gap between germline ends came to 8 bases. This CDR3 contains 12 residues. Per the germline V gene, CDR1 is GTSNPN and CDR2 is SVGIG (reference sequence). The CDR3: CAWSTPNNEQFF. Here the CDR3 DNA reads TGTGCCTGGAGCACACCCAACAATGAGCAGTTCTTC.

The rearrangement uses TRBV4-2 and TRBJ2-2, with 10 bases aligning to TRBD1. V lost 1 base to trimming and J lost 6 bases; unmatched junction nucleotides: 8. CDR1 and CDR2 (germline): LGHNA, YNFKEQ. This CDR3 comprises 17 residues. CDR3 sequence (DNA): TGTGCCAGCAGCCAAGCTTACGCGACAGGGGGCCCCGGGGAGCTGTTTTTT. It codes for CASSQAYATGGPGELFF.

The rearrangement joins TRBV9 to TRBJ2-1; maybe TRBD1 (6 bases). The CDR3 has 15 amino acids. Per germline, CDR1 SGDLS and CDR2 YYNGEE. Trimming left V 1 base short and J 3 bases short, with 11 bases between. CDR3 loop: CASSVRTDLYNEQFF. CDR3 DNA sequence: TGTGCCAGCAGCGTAAGGACAGACCTCTACAATGAGCAGTTCTTC.

In its sample, this clone was seen once. The V call is TRBV6-1, the J call TRBJ2-1; TRBD2 aligns across 9 bases. With 1 base clipped from V and 3 bases from J, the junction kept 4 bases outside the gene matches. CDR1 and CDR2 (germline): MNHNS, SASEGT. The CDR3 sequence is 16 residues long. CDR3 coding DNA: TGTGCCAGCAGTGAAGGGAGTAGCGGGAGCTACAATGAGCAGTTCTTC. This gives the protein CASSEGSSGSYNEQFF.

V gene TRBV19 combines with J gene TRBJ2-3; 7 bases line up with TRBD1. The CDR3 consists of 14 residues. The germline V gene has CDR1 LNHDA and CDR2 SQIVND (reference sequence). Trimming at V came to 6 bases and at J to 3 bases, leaving 6 bases not matched to a gene. CDR3 nucleotide sequence: TGTGCCAGTAGCCGACAGGGTTGGACAGATACGCAGTATTTT. Translation gives CASSRQGWTDTQYF.

The gene calls are TRBV7-6 and TRBJ2-2; D call uncertain. The germline V gene encodes CDR1 SGHVS and CDR2 FNYEAQ. The CDR3 is 13 residues long. V was pared by 1 base and J by 4 bases, with 4 bases between. Here the CDR3 reads CASSLGATGELFF. Here the CDR3 DNA reads TGTGCCAGCAGCTTAGGGGCCACCGGGGAGCTGTTTTTT.

This clone came up a few times. The rearrangement links TRBV20-1 to TRBJ1-2; D uncertain. V was pared by 1 base and J by 2 bases, with 2 bases between. The CDR3 runs to 11 residues. Germline values: CDR1 DFQATT, CDR2 SNEGSKA (reference sequence). The CDR3 nucleotides read TGCAGTGCTAGAGTAAACTATGGCTACACCTTC. Its translation is CSARVNYGYTF.

V is TRBV20-1 and J is TRBJ1-4; D unresolved. CDR1 DFQATT and CDR2 SNEGSKA come from the germline V gene (reference sequence). V shed 5 bases and J shed 17 bases, with 18 bases lying between them. The CDR3 is 11 residues long. The CDR3 coding sequence is TGCAGTGCTGCCGGACTTGTTGGCTGTTTTTTT. Its translation is CSAAGLVGCFF.

The CDR3 DNA reads TGTGCCAGCAGTGCCGGGGCCAACTATGGCTACACCTTC. It is translated as CASSAGANYGYTF. V is TRBV6-4 and J is TRBJ1-2; maybe TRBD1 (5 bases). Germline CDR1 is MRHNA and CDR2 is SNTAGT. The V end was cut by 4 bases, the J end by 2 bases, with 8 bases between. This CDR3 region has 13 residues.

This chain uses TRBV6-6 with TRBJ2-3; TRBD1 aligns across 8 bases. This CDR3 has 14 residues. CDR1 and CDR2 (germline): MNHNY, SVGAGI (reference sequence). The junction had 9 bases not matched to a gene; V was cut back by 6 bases and J by 7 bases. CDR3 amino acids: CASRIPGQGNTQYF. DNA of the CDR3: TGTGCCAGCAGGATCCCCGGACAGGGAAATACGCAGTATTTT.

The chain recombines TRBV29-1 with TRBJ1-2, with TRBD1 identical over 7 bases. With V trimmed by 4 bases and J by 2 bases, 4 bases remained unmatched. This CDR3 region has 13 residues. Germline V gene data show CDR1 as SQVTM and CDR2 as ANQGSEA. The CDR3 nucleotides read TGCAGCGTTGTGGAACAGGGGAACTATGGCTACACCTTC. Amino acid sequence: CSVVEQGNYGYTF.

This clone was observed a few times. The V and J genes are TRBV6-1 and TRBJ2-7; TRBD2 agrees at 10 bases. The CDR3 has 14 amino acids. V dropped 4 bases and J dropped 4; count of bases not matched to a gene: 4. CDR1 and CDR2 (germline): MNHNS, SASEGT. CDR3 nucleotides: TGTGCCAGCAGTGGTTCTAGCGGGAGTTACGAGCAGTACTTC. This sequence encodes CASSGSSGSYEQYF.